The 31 T cell receptor beta chains given below trace back to one sample, sequenced in a study of CD8 T cells in Susac syndrome. RNA, at about 0.45 to 1 ug, was reverse transcribed with random hexamers. TCRdb reprocessed the immunoSEQ multiplex PCR reads via MiXCR and lists one record per CDR3 protein. The profile shows around 170,000 distinct CDR3 sequences, 85% to 95% of them singletons. Material: CD4+ T cells from PBMCs. These receptor sequences come from a human donor with Susac syndrome.

This chain uses TRBV7-2 with TRBJ2-5; D is undetermined. Germline loops: CDR1 SGHTA, CDR2 FQGNSA. The CDR3 consists of 14 residues. Trimming removed 5 bases at V and 4 bases at J, with 14 bases between. The CDR3 sequence is CASSRTPPAETQYF. The CDR3, as DNA: TGTGCCAGCAGCCGCACCCCGCCCGCAGAGACCCAGTACTTC.

The chain joins TRBV2 to TRBJ1-5, with D perhaps TRBD1 (5 bases). The V gene lost 1 base and the J gene lost 4 bases, with 11 bases spanning the gap. Germline lookup yields CDR1 SNHLY and CDR2 FYNNEI. The CDR3 loop spans 15 amino acids. The CDR3 reads CASSEGGRQNQPQHF. The CDR3 DNA follows: TGTGCCAGCAGTGAAGGGGGGAGGCAGAATCAGCCCCAGCATTTT.

The gene calls are TRBV5-1 and TRBJ1-2, with 7 nucleotides matching TRBD1. The CDR3 totals 14 residues. Germline CDR1 SGHRS, CDR2 YFSETQ. V lost 4 bases and J lost 6; bases outside the gene matches: 9. The CDR3 sequence: CASSVPTGFDGYTF. CDR3 in DNA: TGCGCCAGCAGCGTACCGACAGGGTTCGATGGCTACACCTTC.

The V and J genes are TRBV6-2 or TRBV6-3 and TRBJ1-2, with 9 bases aligning to TRBD1. From germline, CDR1 is MNHEY and CDR2 SVGEGT. Germline trimming cut 6 bases from V and 2 bases from J; bases unmatched to any gene: 13. CDR3 size: 17 residues. The CDR3 DNA sequence: TGTGCCAGCAGCCCGAGTCCCGGGACAGGGTTCAACTATGGCTACACCTTC. Translation: CASSPSPGTGFNYGYTF.

The chain has TRBV12-3 or TRBV12-4 and TRBJ2-1, with D possibly matching TRBD1 (6 bases). V was trimmed by 6 bases and J by 10 bases, leaving 16 bases between them. The CDR3 runs to 13 residues. The CDR3 reads CASRNRALGEQFF. In DNA, the CDR3 is TGTGCCAGCAGGAACAGGGCCCTGGGAGAGCAGTTCTTC.

The gene calls are TRBV12-3 or TRBV12-4 and TRBJ2-2; TRBD2 might be the D (5 bases). V lost 2 bases and J 4 bases, leaving 11 bases between the germline ends. The CDR3 extends over 15 amino acids. CDR3 region: CASSLSSKLTGELFF. The CDR3 coding sequence is TGTGCCAGCAGTTTATCTAGCAAACTCACCGGGGAGCTGTTTTTT.

The chain recombines TRBV5-1 with TRBJ2-7, with D possibly matching TRBD1 (5 bases). The germline V gene encodes CDR1 SGHRS and CDR2 YFSETQ. The CDR3 runs 14 residues. Trimming took off 1 base at V and 6 bases at J, with 14 bases between the two ends. CDR3 sequence: CASSLSQGLGEQYF. CDR3 nucleotides: TGCGCCAGCAGCTTGAGCCAGGGATTAGGCGAGCAGTACTTC.

This chain joins TRBV30 and TRBJ2-1; TRBD1 is a possible D gene (7 bases). V was cut by 3 bases and J by 9 bases, with 21 bases left in between. CDR3 length equals 15 residues. Germline V gene data show CDR1 as GTSNPN and CDR2 as SVGIG (reference sequence). The CDR3 spells CAWSLSGQVEGEQFF. CDR3 nucleotide sequence: TGTGCCTGGAGCTTAAGCGGACAGGTGGAGGGTGAGCAGTTCTTC.

DNA of the CDR3: TGCGCCAGCAGCCAAGATCACGTACAGGGAGGTTCACCCCTCCACTTT. This codes for CASSQDHVQGGSPLHF. The chain uses TRBV4-1 and TRBJ1-6, with a possible D match to TRBD1 (6 bases). V lost 0 bases to trimming and J lost 9 bases, with 15 bases between them. This CDR3 spans 16 amino acids. The germline gives CDR1 MGHRA, CDR2 YSYEKL.

The J gene is TRBJ1-3, the V gene TRBV15; D is uncertain. Trimming cost V 5 bases and J 1 base, with 3 bases left between them. In germline, CDR1 is LNHNV, CDR2 YYDKDF (reference sequence). The CDR3 is 12 amino acids. CDR3 sequence reads: CATSLSGNTIYF. The DNA of the CDR3 is TGTGCCACCAGCTTATCTGGAAACACCATATATTTT.

This clonotype occurred once. The chain has TRBV10-3 and TRBJ2-6; 8 bases agree with TRBD2. V lost 5 bases, J lost 0 bases, and 6 bases stayed unmatched. Germline assignment: CDR1 ENHRY and CDR2 SYGVKD. CDR3 size: 17 residues. CDR3 amino acids: CAISPAGVNSGANVLTF. CDR3 DNA: TGTGCCATCAGTCCAGCGGGAGTAAACTCTGGGGCCAACGTCCTGACTTTC.

The chain uses TRBV6-5 and TRBJ2-7; D remains ambiguous. Germline loops: CDR1 MNHEY, CDR2 SVGAGI. The CDR3 is 13 amino acids. The V and J ends lost 7 bases and 6 bases respectively, with 16 bases between them. In nucleotides, the CDR3 is TGTGCCAGCATCCGCAAGGGTTCGGGCGAGCAGTACTTC. This encodes CASIRKGSGEQYF.

This clonotype was picked up one time. The chain combines TRBV12-3 or TRBV12-4 with TRBJ2-4; possibly TRBD1 for D (5 bases). The CDR3 covers 15 residues. Between the trimmed V and J ends, which lost 6 bases and 0 bases, there was a span of 12 bases. CDR3 DNA: TGTGCCAGCAGCTATGACAGCCTAGCCAAAAACATTCAGTACTTC. Translated, it gives CASSYDSLAKNIQYF.

This chain connects TRBV5-4 to TRBJ2-3; D is uncertain. CDR3 length: 13 residues. V lost 6 bases to trimming and J lost 2 bases, with 10 bases between them. Germline assignment: CDR1 SGHNT and CDR2 YYREEE (reference sequence). CDR3 sequence reads: CASTVWDTDTQYF. CDR3 nucleotide sequence: TGTGCCAGCACCGTGTGGGACACAGATACGCAGTATTTT.

For the CDR3, the DNA is TGCGCCAGCAGCCAAGGTAGCGGGCGCCGCACAGATACGCAGTATTTT. This codes for CASSQGSGRRTDTQYF. The V and J genes are TRBV4-3 and TRBJ2-3, with 7 bases identical to TRBD2. Trimming cost V 1 base and J 1 base; bases outside gene matches: 5. This CDR3 has 16 residues. Per germline, CDR1 LGHNA and CDR2 YSLEER.

V is TRBV6-6 and J is TRBJ2-5; D unresolved. Trimming removed 5 bases at V and 4 bases at J, with 8 bases between. Looked up from germline, CDR1 is MNHNY and CDR2 is SVGAGI (reference sequence). The CDR3 length is 12 residues. For the CDR3, the DNA is TGTGCCAGCAGTCCCCCCTCAGAGACCCAGTACTTC. Encoded protein: CASSPPSETQYF.

The chain recombines TRBV9 with TRBJ2-5; 14 bases line up with TRBD2. Germline CDR1 is SGDLS and CDR2 is YYNGEE. The CDR3 spans 16 residues. The V and J ends lost 4 bases and 5 bases, in that order; junction bases with no gene match: 7. The CDR3 reads CASSPPGLAGAETQYF. The CDR3 nucleotides read TGTGCCAGCAGCCCACCGGGACTAGCGGGGGCGGAGACCCAGTACTTC.

J is TRBJ1-2 and V is TRBV10-2; D is undetermined. Looked up from germline, CDR1 is WSHSY and CDR2 is SAAADI. This CDR3 spans 15 amino acids. The V and J ends lost 0 bases and 0 bases respectively, with 8 bases between them. Here the CDR3 reads CASSESRVSNYGYTF. The DNA of the CDR3 is TGCGCCAGCAGTGAGTCAAGAGTTTCTAACTATGGCTACACCTTC.

This chain connects TRBV29-1 to TRBJ1-1; 9 bases agree with TRBD1. After removal of 5 bases from V and 6 bases from J, the junction contained 4 bases not matched to a gene. CDR3 length: 12 amino acids. CDR1 and CDR2 (germline): SQVTM, ANQGSEA. The CDR3 DNA reads TGCAGCGTTAAGGACAGGGGCGCTGAAGCTTTCTTT. This sequence encodes CSVKDRGAEAFF.

The chain combines TRBV3-1 with TRBJ2-5; D possibly corresponds to TRBD1 (6 bases). From germline, CDR1 is LGHDT and CDR2 YNNKEL (reference sequence). With 3 bases removed from V and 0 bases from J, the gap between germline ends came to 17 bases. The CDR3 runs 17 residues. CDR3: CASSQPTGLPNQETQYF. The CDR3 DNA reads TGTGCCAGCAGCCAGCCGACAGGTCTTCCCAACCAAGAGACCCAGTACTTC.

V usage is TRBV25-1 and J usage is TRBJ1-2; 7 bases are a match to TRBD1. CDR3 length equals 13 residues. V shed 3 bases and J 5 bases; nucleotides not matched to a gene: 3. The germline V gene encodes CDR1 MGHDK and CDR2 SYGVNS. CDR3: CASSDPTGYGYTF. The CDR3 DNA reads as TGTGCCAGCAGTGACCCGACAGGGTATGGCTACACCTTC.

The V and J genes are TRBV6-2 or TRBV6-3 and TRBJ1-1; D is undetermined. The V and J ends lost 5 bases and 3 bases respectively, with 7 bases between them. CDR1 is MNHEY and CDR2 is SVGEGT in the germline V gene. This CDR3 is built from 12 residues. The CDR3, as DNA: TGTGCCAGCAGTCAGACATACACTGAAGCTTTCTTT. Translation gives CASSQTYTEAFF.

In its sample, this clonotype was seen once. The chain links TRBV19 to TRBJ1-2, with D hard to call. The CDR3 loop spans 13 amino acids. V was shortened by 4 bases and J by 4 bases, with 10 bases between the two germline ends. Germline loops: CDR1 LNHDA, CDR2 SQIVND (reference sequence). In DNA form, the CDR3 reads TGTGCCAGTAGTACCGGGGTCACCTATGGCTACACCTTC. Translated, it gives CASSTGVTYGYTF.

This chain connects TRBV9 to TRBJ2-3; 9 bases are a match to TRBD1. This CDR3 comprises 15 residues. Per germline, CDR1 SGDLS and CDR2 YYNGEE. V lost 3 bases and J lost 5; bases outside the gene matches: 7. The CDR3 DNA reads as TGTGCCAGCAGCGGGGCCGGGGACAGGGTAGATACGCAGTATTTT. Translation: CASSGAGDRVDTQYF.

The count of this clonotype is one. The V gene is TRBV30, the J gene TRBJ1-2, with unresolved D. CDR3 length: 13 residues. V dropped 7 bases and J dropped 0 bases, with 12 bases sitting between them. Germline CDR1 GTSNPN, CDR2 SVGIG (reference sequence). For the CDR3, the DNA is TGTGCCTCGCACGTGGAGGCTAACTATGGCTACACCTTC. The encoded protein is CASHVEANYGYTF. Combining the CDR3 with reference TRBV30 and TRBJ1-2 gives the whole variable domain SQTIHQWPATLVQPVGSPLSLECTVEGTSNPNLYWYRQAAGRGLQLLFYSVGIGQISSEVPQNLSASRPQDRQFILSSKKLLLSDSGFYLCASHVEANYGYTFGSGTRLTVV.

The V gene is TRBV28, the J gene TRBJ1-1; D call uncertain. The germline CDR1 and CDR2 sequences are MDHEN and SYDVKM. The CDR3 spans 11 residues. V lost 2 bases, J lost 7 bases, and 5 bases lay in between. CDR3 protein: CASSLNLEAFF. CDR3 bases: TGTGCCAGCAGTTTAAACCTTGAAGCTTTCTTT.

The chain combines TRBV2 with TRBJ1-1; a possible D gene is TRBD1 (6 bases). V dropped 7 bases and J dropped 11 bases, with 20 bases sitting between them. Germline V lookup: CDR1 SNHLY, CDR2 FYNNEI. The CDR3 has 13 amino acids. DNA of the CDR3: TGTGCCAGCACTCAGGCGGGGGGGCGAAGCGCTTTCTTT. Amino acids: CASTQAGGRSAFF. Full variable domain (remainder filled in from reference TRBV2 and TRBJ1-1): EPEVTQTPSHQVTQMGQEVILRCVPISNHLYFYWYRQILGQKVEFLVSFYNNEISEKSEIFDDQFSVERPDGSNFTLKIRSTKLEDSAMYFCASTQAGGRSAFFGQGTRLTVV.

This clonotype was counted a single time. CDR3 nucleotide sequence: TGTGCCAGTAGTAAGGCATCGGCCGATGACTATGGCTACACCTTC. This sequence encodes CASSKASADDYGYTF. V is TRBV19 and J is TRBJ1-2; D ambiguous. The CDR3 totals 15 residues. The V end lost 4 bases, the J end lost 3 bases, and 15 bases lay between the germline ends. Germline V gene lookup returns CDR1 LNHDA and CDR2 SQIVND (reference sequence).

The chain is built from TRBV20-1 and TRBJ2-7, with D tentatively TRBD1 or TRBD2 (5 bases each). V lost 4 bases and J lost 7, with 20 bases in between. CDR1 DFQATT and CDR2 SNEGSKA come from the germline V gene (reference sequence). The CDR3 covers 14 residues. In nucleotides, the CDR3 is TGCAGTGCTACCTCGGGACGCCTTTGGGATGAGCAGTACTTC. Translation gives CSATSGRLWDEQYF.

The chain has TRBV6-5 and TRBJ1-1, with D perhaps TRBD1 (6 bases). Germline V lookup: CDR1 MNHEY, CDR2 SVGAGI. V was shortened by 4 bases and J by 6 bases, with 12 bases between the two germline ends. This CDR3 spans 13 amino acids. The CDR3 loop reads CASSSEQGSEAFF. The CDR3, as DNA: TGTGCCAGCAGTTCCGAACAGGGTTCTGAAGCTTTCTTT.

The V and J genes are TRBV29-1 and TRBJ1-4; a weak D match, TRBD1 (6 bases). Trimming removed 7 bases from V and 8 bases from J, with 20 bases in between. From germline, CDR1 is SQVTM and CDR2 ANQGSEA. The CDR3 sequence is 14 residues long. The CDR3 sequence: CSAHYGGLGEKLFF. DNA of the CDR3: TGCAGCGCTCATTACGGGGGGCTTGGGGAAAAACTGTTTTTT.